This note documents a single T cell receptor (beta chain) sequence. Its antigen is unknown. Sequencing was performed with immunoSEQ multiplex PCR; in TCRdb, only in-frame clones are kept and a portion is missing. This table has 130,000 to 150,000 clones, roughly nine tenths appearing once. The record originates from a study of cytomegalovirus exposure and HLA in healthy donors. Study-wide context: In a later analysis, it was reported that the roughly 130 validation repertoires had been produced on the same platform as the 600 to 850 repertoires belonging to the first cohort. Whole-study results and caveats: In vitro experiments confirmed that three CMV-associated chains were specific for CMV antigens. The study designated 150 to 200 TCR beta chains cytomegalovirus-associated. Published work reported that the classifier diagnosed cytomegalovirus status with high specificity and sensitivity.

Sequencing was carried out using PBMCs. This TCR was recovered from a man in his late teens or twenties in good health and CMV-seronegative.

The CDR3 sequence is CASSPLAGYNEQFF. In nucleotides, the CDR3 is TGTGCCAGCTCACCACTAGCGGGTTACAATGAGCAGTTCTTC. The rearrangement links TRBV18 to TRBJ2-1; 7 bases agree with TRBD2. Germline V gives CDR1 KGHSH, CDR2 LQKENI. This CDR3 is built from 14 residues. After removal of 1 base from V and 4 bases from J, the junction contained 1 base not matched to a gene. The full variable domain, its missing parts supplied by reference TRBV18 and TRBJ2-1, is NAGVMQNPRHLVRRRGQEARLRCSPMKGHSHVYWYRQLPEEGLKFMVYLQKENIIDESGMPKERFSAEFPKEGPSILRIQQVVRGDSAAYFCASSPLAGYNEQFFGPGTRLTVL.